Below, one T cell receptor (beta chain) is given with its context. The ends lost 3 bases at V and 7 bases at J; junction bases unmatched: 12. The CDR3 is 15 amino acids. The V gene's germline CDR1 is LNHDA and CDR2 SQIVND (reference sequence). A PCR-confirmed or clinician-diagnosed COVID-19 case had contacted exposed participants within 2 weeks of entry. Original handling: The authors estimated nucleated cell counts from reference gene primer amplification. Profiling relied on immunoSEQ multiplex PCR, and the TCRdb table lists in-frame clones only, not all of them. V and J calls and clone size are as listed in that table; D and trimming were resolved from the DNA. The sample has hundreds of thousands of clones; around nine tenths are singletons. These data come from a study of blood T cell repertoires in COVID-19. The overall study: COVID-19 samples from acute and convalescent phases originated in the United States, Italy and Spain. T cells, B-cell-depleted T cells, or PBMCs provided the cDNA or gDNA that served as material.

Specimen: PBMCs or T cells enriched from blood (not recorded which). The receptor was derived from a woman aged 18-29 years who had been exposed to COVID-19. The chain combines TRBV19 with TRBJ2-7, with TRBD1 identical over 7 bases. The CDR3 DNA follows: TGTGCCAGTAGTATCGGACAGGTCCTCTCGGGGGAGCAGTACTTC. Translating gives CASSIGQVLSGEQYF.